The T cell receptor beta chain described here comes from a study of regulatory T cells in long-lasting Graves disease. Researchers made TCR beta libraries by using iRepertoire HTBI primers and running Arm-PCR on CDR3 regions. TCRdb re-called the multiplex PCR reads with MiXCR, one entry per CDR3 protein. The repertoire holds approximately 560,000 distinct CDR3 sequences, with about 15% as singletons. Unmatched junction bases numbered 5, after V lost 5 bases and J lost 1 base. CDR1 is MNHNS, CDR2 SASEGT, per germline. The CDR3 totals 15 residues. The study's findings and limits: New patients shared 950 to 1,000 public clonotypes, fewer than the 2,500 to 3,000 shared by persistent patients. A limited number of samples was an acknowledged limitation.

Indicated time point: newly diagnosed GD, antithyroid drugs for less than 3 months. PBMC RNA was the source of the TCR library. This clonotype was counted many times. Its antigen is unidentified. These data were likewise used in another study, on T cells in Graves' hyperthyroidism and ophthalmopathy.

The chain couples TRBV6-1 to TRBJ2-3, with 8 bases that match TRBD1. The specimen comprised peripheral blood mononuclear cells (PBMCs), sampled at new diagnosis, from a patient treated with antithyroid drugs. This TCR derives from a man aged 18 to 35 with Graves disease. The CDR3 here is CASSLQGAGTDTQYF. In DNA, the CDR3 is TGTGCCAGCAGTCTTCAGGGGGCAGGCACAGATACGCAGTATTTT.